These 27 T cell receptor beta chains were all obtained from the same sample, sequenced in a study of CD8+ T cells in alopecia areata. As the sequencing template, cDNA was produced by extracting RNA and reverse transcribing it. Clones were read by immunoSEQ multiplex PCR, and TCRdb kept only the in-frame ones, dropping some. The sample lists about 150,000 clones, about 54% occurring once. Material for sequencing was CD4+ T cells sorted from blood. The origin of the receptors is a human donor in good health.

The CDR3 DNA sequence: TGTGCCTGGACAGGGGGCAACTACGAGCAGTACTTC. It translates to CAWTGGNYEQYF. The rearrangement links TRBV30 to TRBJ2-7; 8 nucleotides agree with TRBD1. In germline, CDR1 is GTSNPN, CDR2 SVGIG (reference sequence). V was pared by 4 bases and J by 3 bases, with 2 bases of the junction left unmatched. CDR3 size: 12 residues.

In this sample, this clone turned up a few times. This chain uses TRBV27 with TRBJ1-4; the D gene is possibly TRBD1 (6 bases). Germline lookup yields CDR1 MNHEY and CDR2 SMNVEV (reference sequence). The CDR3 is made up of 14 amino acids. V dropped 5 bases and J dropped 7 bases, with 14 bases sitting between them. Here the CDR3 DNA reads TGTGCCAGCAGTATGGGGGGCGTCGGTGAAAAACTGTTTTTT. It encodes CASSMGGVGEKLFF.

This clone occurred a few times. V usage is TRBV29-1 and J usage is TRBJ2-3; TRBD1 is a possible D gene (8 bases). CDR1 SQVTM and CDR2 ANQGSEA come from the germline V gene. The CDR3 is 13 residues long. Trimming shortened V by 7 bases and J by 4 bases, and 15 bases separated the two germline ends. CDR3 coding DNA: TGCAGCGCTCGGACAGGGAGGGCAGATACGCAGTATTTT. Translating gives CSARTGRADTQYF.

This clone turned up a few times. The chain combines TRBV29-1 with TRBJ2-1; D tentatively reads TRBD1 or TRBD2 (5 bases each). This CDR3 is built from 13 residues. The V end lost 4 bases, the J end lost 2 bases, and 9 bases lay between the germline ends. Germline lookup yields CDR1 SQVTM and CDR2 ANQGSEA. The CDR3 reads CSVVGTTYNEQFF. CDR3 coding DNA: TGCAGCGTTGTTGGGACCACCTACAATGAGCAGTTCTTC.

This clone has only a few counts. CDR3 region: CAIAVGQTGNEQFF. Here the CDR3 DNA reads TGTGCCATCGCTGTCGGGCAGACGGGGAATGAGCAGTTCTTC. The V call is TRBV10-3, the J call TRBJ2-1; tentatively, D is TRBD2 (5 bases). Trimming pared 8 bases from V and 7 bases from J, leaving 18 bases between. This CDR3 is 14 amino acids long. Germline V gene sequence: CDR1 ENHRY, CDR2 SYGVKD.

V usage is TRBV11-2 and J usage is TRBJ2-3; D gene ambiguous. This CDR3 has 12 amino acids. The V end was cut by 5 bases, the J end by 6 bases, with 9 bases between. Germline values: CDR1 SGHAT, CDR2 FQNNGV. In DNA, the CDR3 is TGTGCCAGCAGCCCGCAGGCGGATACGCAGTATTTT. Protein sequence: CASSPQADTQYF.

CDR3 sequence: CSVDRLGVFF. The CDR3 DNA reads TGCAGCGTTGATAGACTAGGTGTGTTCTTC. The rearrangement links TRBV29-1 to TRBJ2-1; perhaps TRBD2 as D (6 bases). CDR1 is SQVTM and CDR2 is ANQGSEA in the germline V gene. The CDR3 covers 10 residues. V lost 3 bases and J lost 15, with 12 bases in between.

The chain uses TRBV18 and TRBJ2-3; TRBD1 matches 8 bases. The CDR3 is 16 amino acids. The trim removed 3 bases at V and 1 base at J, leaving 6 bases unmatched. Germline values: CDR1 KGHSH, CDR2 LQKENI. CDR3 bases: TGTGCCAGCTCACCGAGAACGGGACAGGGCACAGATACGCAGTATTTT. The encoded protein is CASSPRTGQGTDTQYF.

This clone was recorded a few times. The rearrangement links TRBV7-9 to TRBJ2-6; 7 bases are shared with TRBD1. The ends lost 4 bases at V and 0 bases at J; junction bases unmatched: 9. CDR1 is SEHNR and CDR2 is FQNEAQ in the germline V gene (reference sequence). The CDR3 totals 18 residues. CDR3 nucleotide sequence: TGTGCCAGCAGCTCAGACAGGGCTGGGGCCTCTGGGGCCAACGTCCTGACTTTC. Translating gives CASSSDRAGASGANVLTF.

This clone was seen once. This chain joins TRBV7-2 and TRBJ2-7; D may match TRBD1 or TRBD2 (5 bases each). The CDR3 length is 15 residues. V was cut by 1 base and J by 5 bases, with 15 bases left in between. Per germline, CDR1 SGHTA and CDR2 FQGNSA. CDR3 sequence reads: CASSLEGGGPNEQYF. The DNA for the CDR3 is TGTGCCAGCAGCTTAGAGGGTGGGGGACCTAACGAGCAGTACTTC.

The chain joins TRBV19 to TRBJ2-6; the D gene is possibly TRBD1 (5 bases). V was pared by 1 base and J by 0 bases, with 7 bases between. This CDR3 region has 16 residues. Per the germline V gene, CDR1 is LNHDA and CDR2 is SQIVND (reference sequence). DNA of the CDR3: TGTGCCAGTAGTATAGGGGGCATCTCTGGGGCCAACGTCCTGACTTTC. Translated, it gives CASSIGGISGANVLTF.

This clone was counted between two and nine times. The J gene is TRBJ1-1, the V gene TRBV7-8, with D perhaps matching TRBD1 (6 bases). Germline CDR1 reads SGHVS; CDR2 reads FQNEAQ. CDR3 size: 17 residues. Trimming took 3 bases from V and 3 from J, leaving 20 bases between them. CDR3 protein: CASSFLRRGGRYTEAFF. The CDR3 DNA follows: TGTGCCAGCAGCTTTTTACGACGTGGGGGCCGCTACACTGAAGCTTTCTTT. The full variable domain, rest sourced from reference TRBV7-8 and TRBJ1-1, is GAGVSQSPRYKVAKRGQDVALRCDPISGHVSLFWYQQALGQGPEFLTYFQNEAQLDKSGLPSDRFFAERPEGSVSTLKIQRTQQEDSAVYLCASSFLRRGGRYTEAFFGQGTRLTVV.

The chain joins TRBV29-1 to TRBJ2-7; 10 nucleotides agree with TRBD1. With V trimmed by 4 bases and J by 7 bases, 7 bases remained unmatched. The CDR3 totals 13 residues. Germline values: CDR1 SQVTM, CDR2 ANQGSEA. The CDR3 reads CSVVRDRGGEQYF. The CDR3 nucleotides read TGCAGCGTTGTAAGGGACAGGGGAGGGGAGCAGTACTTC.

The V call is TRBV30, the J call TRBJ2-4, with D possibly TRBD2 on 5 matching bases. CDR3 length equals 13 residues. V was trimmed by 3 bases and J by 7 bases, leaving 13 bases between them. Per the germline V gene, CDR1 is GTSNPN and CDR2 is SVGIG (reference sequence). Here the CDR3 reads CAWSPGVSNIQYF. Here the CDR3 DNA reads TGTGCCTGGAGCCCCGGGGTGTCCAACATTCAGTACTTC.

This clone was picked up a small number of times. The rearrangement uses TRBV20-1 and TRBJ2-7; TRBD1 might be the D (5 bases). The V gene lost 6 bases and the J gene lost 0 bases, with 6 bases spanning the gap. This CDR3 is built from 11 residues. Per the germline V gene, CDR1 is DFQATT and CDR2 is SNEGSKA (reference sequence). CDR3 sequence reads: CSAGRSYEQYF. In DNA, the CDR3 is TGCAGTGCGGGGCGCTCCTACGAGCAGTACTTC.

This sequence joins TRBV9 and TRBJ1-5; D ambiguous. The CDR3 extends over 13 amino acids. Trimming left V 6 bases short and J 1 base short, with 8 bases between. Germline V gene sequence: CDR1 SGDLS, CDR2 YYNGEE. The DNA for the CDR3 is TGTGCCAGCAAGAGGACCAGCAATCAGCCCCAGCATTTT. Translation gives CASKRTSNQPQHF.

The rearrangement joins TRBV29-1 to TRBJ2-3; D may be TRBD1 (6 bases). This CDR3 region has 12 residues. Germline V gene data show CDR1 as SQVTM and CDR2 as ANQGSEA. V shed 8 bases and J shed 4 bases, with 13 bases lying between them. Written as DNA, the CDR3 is TGCAGCTTAACAGGGTTCCCAGATACGCAGTATTTT. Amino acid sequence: CSLTGFPDTQYF.

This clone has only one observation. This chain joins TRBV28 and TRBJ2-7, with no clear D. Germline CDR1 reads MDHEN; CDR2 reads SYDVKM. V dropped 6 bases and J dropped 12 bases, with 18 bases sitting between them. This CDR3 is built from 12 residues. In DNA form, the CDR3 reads TGTGCCAGCAGAGTTAAAGGCGACACACGGTACTTC. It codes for CASRVKGDTRYF.

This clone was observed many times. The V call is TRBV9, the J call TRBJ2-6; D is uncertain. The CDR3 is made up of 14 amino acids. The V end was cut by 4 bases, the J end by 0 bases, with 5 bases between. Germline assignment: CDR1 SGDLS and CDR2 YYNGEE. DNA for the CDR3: TGTGCCAGCAGCCTCCTCTCTGGGGCCAACGTCCTGACTTTC. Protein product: CASSLLSGANVLTF.

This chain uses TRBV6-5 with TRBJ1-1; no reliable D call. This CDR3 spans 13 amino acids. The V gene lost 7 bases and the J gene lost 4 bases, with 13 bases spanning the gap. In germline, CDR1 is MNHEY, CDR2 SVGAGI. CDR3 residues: CASTTGKSTEAFF. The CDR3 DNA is TGTGCCAGCACCACTGGGAAAAGCACTGAAGCTTTCTTT.

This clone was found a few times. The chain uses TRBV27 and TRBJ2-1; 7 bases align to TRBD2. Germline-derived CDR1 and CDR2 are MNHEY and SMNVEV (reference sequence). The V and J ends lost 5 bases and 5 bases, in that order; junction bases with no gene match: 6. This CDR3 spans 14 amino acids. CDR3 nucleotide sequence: TGTGCCAGCAGTGGTGGGGGGGTTAACAATGAGCAGTTCTTC. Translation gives CASSGGGVNNEQFF.

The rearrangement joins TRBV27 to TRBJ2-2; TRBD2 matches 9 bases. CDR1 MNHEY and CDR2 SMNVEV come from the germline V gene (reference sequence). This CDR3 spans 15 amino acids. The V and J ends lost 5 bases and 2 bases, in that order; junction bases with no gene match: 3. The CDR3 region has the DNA TGTGCCAGCAGTCTTAGCGGGAGAAACACCGGGGAGCTGTTTTTT. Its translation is CASSLSGRNTGELFF.

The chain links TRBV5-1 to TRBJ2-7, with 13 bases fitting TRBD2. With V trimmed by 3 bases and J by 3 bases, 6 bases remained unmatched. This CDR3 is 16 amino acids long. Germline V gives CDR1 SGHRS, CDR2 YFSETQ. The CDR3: CASSSRTSGSSYEQYF. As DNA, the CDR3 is TGCGCCAGCAGCTCACGGACTAGCGGGAGTAGCTACGAGCAGTACTTC. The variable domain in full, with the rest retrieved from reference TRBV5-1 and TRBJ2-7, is KAGVTQTPRYLIKTRGQQVTLSCSPISGHRSVSWYQQTPGQGLQFLFEYFSETQRNKGNFPGRFSGRQFSNSRSEMNVSTLELGDSALYLCASSSRTSGSSYEQYFGPGTRLTVT.

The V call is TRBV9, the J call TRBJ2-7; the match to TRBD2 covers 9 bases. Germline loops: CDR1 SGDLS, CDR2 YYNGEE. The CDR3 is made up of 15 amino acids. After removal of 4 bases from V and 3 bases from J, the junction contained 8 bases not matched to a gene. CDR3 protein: CASSPSGTSSYEQYF. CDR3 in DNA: TGTGCCAGCAGCCCTTCGGGGACTAGCAGCTACGAGCAGTACTTC.

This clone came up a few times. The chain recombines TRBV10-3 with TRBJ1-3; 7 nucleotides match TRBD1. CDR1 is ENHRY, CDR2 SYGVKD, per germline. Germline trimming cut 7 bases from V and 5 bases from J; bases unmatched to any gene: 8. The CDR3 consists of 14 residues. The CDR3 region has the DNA TGTGCCATCAAGGTCAGGGACAGAAGAAACACCATATATTTT. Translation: CAIKVRDRRNTIYF.

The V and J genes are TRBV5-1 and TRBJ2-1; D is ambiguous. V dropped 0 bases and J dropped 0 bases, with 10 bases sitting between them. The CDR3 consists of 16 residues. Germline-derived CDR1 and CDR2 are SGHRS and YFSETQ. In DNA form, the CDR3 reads TGCGCCAGCAGCTTGGAGTTGCGGAGCTCCTACAATGAGCAGTTCTTC. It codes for CASSLELRSSYNEQFF.

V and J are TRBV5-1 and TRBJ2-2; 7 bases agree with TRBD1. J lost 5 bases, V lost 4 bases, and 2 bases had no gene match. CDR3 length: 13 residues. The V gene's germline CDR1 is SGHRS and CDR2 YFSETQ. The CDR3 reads CASSVQGTGELFF. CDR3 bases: TGCGCCAGCAGCGTACAGGGGACCGGGGAGCTGTTTTTT.